This T cell receptor beta chain was sequenced for a study of Ad26.COV2.S vaccination and SARS-CoV-2 variants. Trimming left V 1 base short and J 2 bases short, with 9 bases between. Germline CDR1 is SGHTA and CDR2 is FQGNSA. CDR3 length: 14 amino acids. Stated treatment: about 20 received Ad26.COV2.S at low or high dose, single or two shots; about 5 received placebo; per-sample allocation not given. On day 63 after the first injection, vaccine and placebo recipients gave samples. Sequencing used immunoSEQ multiplex PCR; TCRdb keeps in-frame clones, though not all of them. The data show approximately 280,000 clones, about 89% seen once. General study points: Placebo and vaccine recipients had non-spike TCR breadth that was similar.

To note about this clone: As yet, its antigen is unknown.

The origin of this receptor is a person aged 18-60 years who received the Ad26.COV2.S COVID-19 vaccine or a placebo. This sequence joins TRBV7-2 and TRBJ2-7, with a tentative D call TRBD1 (6 bases). Source: peripheral blood, taken in a trial of Ad26.COV2.S vaccine versus placebo. The CDR3 loop reads CASSLGQGTYEQYF. The CDR3 nucleotides are TGTGCCAGCAGCTTAGGGCAGGGGACCTACGAGCAGTACTTC.